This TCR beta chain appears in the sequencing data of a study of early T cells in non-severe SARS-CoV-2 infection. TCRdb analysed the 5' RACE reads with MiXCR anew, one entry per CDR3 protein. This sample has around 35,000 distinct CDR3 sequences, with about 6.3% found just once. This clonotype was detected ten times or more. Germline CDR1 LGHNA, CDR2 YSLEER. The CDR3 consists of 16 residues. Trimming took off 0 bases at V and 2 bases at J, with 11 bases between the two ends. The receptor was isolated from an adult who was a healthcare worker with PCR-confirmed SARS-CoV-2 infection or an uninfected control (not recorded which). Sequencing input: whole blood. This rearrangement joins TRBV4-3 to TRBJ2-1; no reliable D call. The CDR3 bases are TGCGCCAGCAGCCAAGAGGTGGGCGGCGCCTACAATGAGCAGTTCTTC. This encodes CASSQEVGGAYNEQFF.